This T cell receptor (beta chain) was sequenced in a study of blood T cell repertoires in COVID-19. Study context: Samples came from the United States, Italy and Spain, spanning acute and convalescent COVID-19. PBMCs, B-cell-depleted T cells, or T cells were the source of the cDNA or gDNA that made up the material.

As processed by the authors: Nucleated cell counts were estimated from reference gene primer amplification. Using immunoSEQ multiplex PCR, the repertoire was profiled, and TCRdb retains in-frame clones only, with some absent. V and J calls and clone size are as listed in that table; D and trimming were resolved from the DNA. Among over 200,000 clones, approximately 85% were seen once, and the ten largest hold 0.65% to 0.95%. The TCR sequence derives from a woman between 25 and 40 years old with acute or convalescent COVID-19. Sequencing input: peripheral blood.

The CDR3 DNA is TGCGCCAGCAGTGAGTCGGGACAGGCGCGGTACGAGCAGTACTTC. The encoded protein is CASSESGQARYEQYF. V and J are TRBV10-2 and TRBJ2-7; 8 bases map to TRBD1. The trim removed 0 bases at V and 4 bases at J, leaving 5 bases unmatched. This CDR3 spans 15 amino acids. CDR1 and CDR2 from the germline V gene are WSHSY and SAAADI.